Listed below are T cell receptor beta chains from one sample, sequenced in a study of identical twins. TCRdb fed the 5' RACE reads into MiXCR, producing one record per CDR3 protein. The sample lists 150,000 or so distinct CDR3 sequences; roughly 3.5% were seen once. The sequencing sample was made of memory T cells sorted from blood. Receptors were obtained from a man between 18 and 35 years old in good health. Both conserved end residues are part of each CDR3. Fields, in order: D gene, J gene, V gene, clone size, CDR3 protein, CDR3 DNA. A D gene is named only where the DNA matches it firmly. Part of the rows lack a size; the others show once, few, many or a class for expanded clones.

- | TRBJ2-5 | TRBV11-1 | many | CASSPRDGVAQYF | TGTGCCAGCAGCCCACGGGACGGTGTAGCCCAGTACTTC
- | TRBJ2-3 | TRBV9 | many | CASSVETGISTDTQYF | TGTGCCAGCAGCGTAGAAACAGGGATAAGCACAGATACGCAGTATTTT
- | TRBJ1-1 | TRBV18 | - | CASSPRPGDSEAFF | TGTGCCAGCTCACCACGCCCAGGGGACTCTGAAGCTTTCTTT
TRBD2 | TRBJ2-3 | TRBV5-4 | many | CASSPAMTGGPADTQYF | TGTGCCAGCAGCCCCGCGATGACGGGAGGGCCAGCAGATACGCAGTATTTT
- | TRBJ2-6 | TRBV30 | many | CAWATGRPSGANVLTF | TGTGCCTGGGCGACAGGTAGACCCTCTGGGGCCAACGTCCTGACTTTC
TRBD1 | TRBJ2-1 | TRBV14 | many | CASSYHRGQGYNEQFF | TGTGCCAGCAGCTATCACAGGGGACAGGGATACAATGAGCAGTTCTTC
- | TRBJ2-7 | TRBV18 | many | CASSPTSVATEQYF | TGTGCCAGCTCACCTACCTCCGTAGCTACCGAGCAGTACTTC
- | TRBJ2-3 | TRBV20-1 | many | CSATEGREAWSQYF | TGCAGTGCTACCGAGGGCAGGGAGGCCTGGTCGCAGTATTTT
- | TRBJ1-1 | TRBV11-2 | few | CASSLSAGADTEAFF | TGTGCCAGCAGCTTATCAGCAGGGGCGGACACTGAAGCTTTCTTT
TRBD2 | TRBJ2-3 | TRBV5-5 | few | CASSLAGTSGGTDTQYF | TGTGCCAGCAGCTTGGCCGGGACTAGCGGGGGCACAGATACGCAGTATTTT
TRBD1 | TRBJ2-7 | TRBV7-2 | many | CASSSPGTGDYEQYF | TGTGCCAGCAGCTCACCCGGGACAGGGGATTACGAGCAGTACTTC
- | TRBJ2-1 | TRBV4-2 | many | CASSQDQRSYNEQFF | TGTGCCAGCAGCCAAGACCAAAGATCCTACAATGAGCAGTTCTTC
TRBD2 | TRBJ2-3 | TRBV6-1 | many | CATSREGDGDTQYF | TGTGCCACCTCCCGGGAGGGGGACGGAGATACGCAGTATTTT
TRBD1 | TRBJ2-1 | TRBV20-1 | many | CSGGTGSYNEQFF | TGCAGTGGAGGGACAGGGTCCTACAATGAGCAGTTCTTC
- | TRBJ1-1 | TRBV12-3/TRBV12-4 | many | CASSPQVLNTEAFF | TGTGCCAGCAGCCCTCAAGTACTGAACACTGAAGCTTTCTTT
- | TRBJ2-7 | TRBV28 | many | CASKNLGGGEQYF | TGTGCCAGCAAGAATTTAGGAGGAGGCGAGCAGTACTTC
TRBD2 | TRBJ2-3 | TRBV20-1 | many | CSARTRLAHEADTQYF | TGCAGTGCGAGAACCCGACTAGCCCATGAAGCAGATACGCAGTATTTT
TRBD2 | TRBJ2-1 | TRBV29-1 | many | CSVEVLAGKQFF | TGCAGCGTTGAAGTACTAGCGGGAAAGCAGTTCTTC
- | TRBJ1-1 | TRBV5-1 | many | CASSLPQGGTEAFF | TGCGCCAGCAGCTTGCCCCAGGGAGGGACTGAAGCTTTCTTT
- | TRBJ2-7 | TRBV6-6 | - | CANSSGSYEQYF | TGTGCCAACAGTTCGGGGTCCTACGAGCAGTACTTC
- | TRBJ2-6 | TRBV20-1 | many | CSAPPGSGANVLTF | TGCAGTGCCCCACCCGGGTCTGGGGCCAACGTCCTGACTTTC
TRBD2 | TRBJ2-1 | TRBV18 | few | CASSPTGTSGSFHRFF | TGTGCCAGCTCACCCACCGGGACTAGCGGGAGCTTTCATCGGTTCTTC
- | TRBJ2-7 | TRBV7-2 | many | CASSLDTRYEQYF | TGTGCCAGCAGCTTAGATACTCGGTACGAGCAGTACTTC
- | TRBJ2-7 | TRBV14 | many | CASSLLRGSYEQYF | TGTGCCAGCAGTCTGCTAAGGGGCAGCTACGAGCAGTACTTC
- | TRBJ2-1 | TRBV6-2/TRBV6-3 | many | CASSSRVNEQFF | TGTGCCAGCAGTTCCAGGGTAAATGAGCAGTTCTTC
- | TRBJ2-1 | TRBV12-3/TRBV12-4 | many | CASSLIRQYNEQFF | TGTGCCAGCAGTTTAATCCGGCAGTACAATGAGCAGTTCTTC